This T cell receptor beta chain was sequenced during a study of early T cells in non-severe SARS-CoV-2 infection. As for the study in general: Sequencing of bulk RNA from unsorted whole blood was done, without chain pairing. Study-level findings and limits: Comparison of clonotypes with VDJdb favored anti-spike CD8 responses while missing private and CD4 specificities.

At least ten counts were recorded for this clonotype. Its antigen is still unknown. Deletions cut 5 bases from V and 4 bases from J, with 14 bases between. In germline, CDR1 is SGHVS, CDR2 FNYEAQ. The CDR3 covers 14 residues. Attached unique molecular identifiers marked individual cDNA molecules. TCRdb redid the calling of the 5' RACE reads with MiXCR, one entry per CDR3 protein. This table has about 86,000 distinct CDR3 sequences, approximately 15% appearing once. Source material: whole blood. This receptor was identified in an adult who was a healthcare worker with PCR-confirmed SARS-CoV-2 infection or an uninfected control (not recorded which). The chain has TRBV7-6 and TRBJ1-2; D possibly corresponds to TRBD1 (5 bases). CDR3: CASSPLGVSYGYTF. Here the CDR3 DNA reads TGTGCCAGCAGCCCGCTGGGGGTTAGCTATGGCTACACCTTC.